This is a list of T cell receptor beta chains from one sample in a study of T cell responses to AZD1222 COVID-19 vaccine. Sequencing used immunoSEQ multiplex PCR; TCRdb keeps in-frame clones, though not all of them. Of some 170,000 clones in the sample, over 85% were seen once. The sample in question was peripheral blood, obtained 28 days after the second dose of the MenACWY control vaccine. The origin of the receptors is an adult who received the MenACWY meningococcal vaccine as a control. Each CDR3 is given without its conserved first and last residue.

>TRBV19
ASSMERVGSPLH
>TRBV5-1
ASSADGGAAGTEAF
>TRBV6-1
ASSERWSNQPQH
>TRBV13
ASSRAGGEYNSPLH
>TRBV28
ASIGDTLRPQH
>TRBV27
ASSLSTAPGNTIY